This is a list of T cell receptor beta chains from one sample in a study of blood T cell repertoires in COVID-19. Libraries were prepared by immunoSEQ multiplex PCR; TCRdb keeps only in-frame clonotypes and omits some of them. The profile shows some 300,000 clones, almost 90% of them singletons. Sample: peripheral blood. Source of these receptors: a middle-aged woman with COVID-19, enrolled during active disease. CDR3s include the opening cysteine and the closing phenylalanine or tryptophan. Only part of the rows carry a size: once, few, many, or a class if the clone is expanded.

cdr3_aa clone_size j_call v_call cdr3_length
CASSESRTGKKTF NA TRBJ1-2 TRBV10-2 13
CASSSIPGQINEQFF NA TRBJ2-1 TRBV5-1 15
CASNLDTRTGVDTQYF NA TRBJ2-3 TRBV4-3 16
CASGQGRNTEAFF NA TRBJ1-1 TRBV12-5 13
CASRGGRTGELFF NA TRBJ2-2 TRBV7-9 13
CASSQEVTGNSPLHF NA TRBJ1-6 TRBV4-2 15
CASSTGGQGIDTQYF NA TRBJ2-3 TRBV28 15
CASSTGFTDTQYF NA TRBJ2-3 TRBV13 13
CSVEPKNTEAFF NA TRBJ1-1 TRBV29-1 12
CANGGQGLSYGYTF NA TRBJ1-2 TRBV7-2 14
CASSTILAGYTDTQYF NA TRBJ2-3 TRBV7-9 16
CASSAGTGGIIGNQPQHF NA TRBJ1-5 TRBV28 18
CASSATGTSNYGYTF NA TRBJ1-2 TRBV9 15
CASSLPGGLTEAFF NA TRBJ1-1 TRBV6-2/TRBV6-3 14
CASSPRTGRGVSEKLFF NA TRBJ1-4 TRBV7-8 17
CASSRQGANYEQYF NA TRBJ2-7 TRBV19 14
CASSPRTSGILQNEQFF NA TRBJ2-1 TRBV6-2/TRBV6-3 17
CASSQDLGQSYGYTF once TRBJ1-2 TRBV4-1 15
CASSPGTGSTYNEQFF NA TRBJ2-1 TRBV11-1 16
CASRVQGAGSPLHF NA TRBJ1-6 TRBV28 14
CASSPGTGVGNTIYF NA TRBJ1-3 TRBV28 15
CASRSRTSGPADTQYF NA TRBJ2-3 TRBV5-4 16
CASGSSGNTIYF NA TRBJ1-3 TRBV27 12
CASSPLVRNTIYF NA TRBJ1-3 TRBV19 13
CASSVVLADTQYF NA TRBJ2-3 TRBV9 13
CASSVGEANQPQHF NA TRBJ1-5 TRBV9 14
CASGGADYQPQHF NA TRBJ1-5 TRBV2 13
CASTGGGQASAYGYTF NA TRBJ1-2 TRBV28 16
CATSEPTSGGYNEQFF NA TRBJ2-1 TRBV24-1 16
CASSPRPQGEAKTQYF NA TRBJ2-5 TRBV7-9 16
CASSTSGLSYNEQFF NA TRBJ2-1 TRBV18 15
CASSSVKGEGTEAFF NA TRBJ1-1 TRBV7-9 15
CASSGTGKQPQHF NA TRBJ1-5 TRBV3-1/TRBV3-2 13
CASSSRSGGQYNEQFF once TRBJ2-1 TRBV7-2 16
CASSETDRGLDGELFF NA TRBJ2-2 TRBV7-2 16
CASSLQGAFSTGELFF NA TRBJ2-2 TRBV7-6 16